This entry describes one T cell receptor (beta chain). Libraries were prepared by immunoSEQ multiplex PCR; TCRdb keeps only in-frame clonotypes and omits some of them. The sample lists some 77,000 clones, almost 90% occurring once. The source of the sample is a study of OX40 agonist ivuxolimab in advanced cancers. About the research overall: Prior therapy, whether anti-PD-1, anti-PD-L1 or anti-CTLA-4, was allowed, and 30% to 40% had some.

In germline, CDR1 is SGHTA, CDR2 FQGNSA. This CDR3 is 15 amino acids long. Trimming stripped 5 bases from V and 6 bases from J, with 19 bases between. The V call is TRBV7-2, the J call TRBJ1-2; D may be TRBD1 (6 bases). This TCR derives from an adult with an advanced solid tumor such as melanoma, head and neck, liver or kidney cancer. The sequenced sample was CD4+ or CD8+ T cells sorted from blood, obtained in a trial of the OX40 agonist ivuxolimab. DNA of the CDR3: TGTGCCAGCAGCGCGCGCCGCGGGTACAGGGATGGCTACACCTTC. This codes for CASSARRGYRDGYTF.